The source of this T cell receptor (beta chain) is a study of blood T cell repertoires in COVID-19. Trimming cost V 3 bases and J 5 bases, with 15 bases left between them. The CDR3 has 15 amino acids. Germline CDR1 KGHDR, CDR2 SFDVKD. Sequenced by immunoSEQ multiplex PCR; TCRdb stores in-frame clones only, minus some. This sample has roughly 97,000 clones; about 90% occur once, and the top ten carry around 14%. This receptor was identified in a man in his fifties or sixties with acute or convalescent COVID-19. Material: peripheral blood. The rearrangement joins TRBV24-1 to TRBJ2-5; perhaps TRBD1 as D (6 bases). CDR3 bases: TGTGCCACCAGTGATCCCCGGGACACCGGGGAGACCCAGTACTTC. As protein: CATSDPRDTGETQYF.